This T cell receptor beta chain was identified during a study of shared clonotypes between healthy human individuals. Concerning this clone: Its antigen is not known.

Broader study findings: Limitation of the genetic and exposure-history diversity represented came from the few donors.

At a deep level, the assay was run. Assay used: immunoSEQ multiplex PCR; TCRdb lists only in-frame clones, some missing. The repertoire holds 400,000 to 600,000 clones, with roughly 95% as singletons. Sequenced: naive CD4+ T cells sorted from blood. Subset indicated: CD45RA+ positively selected. This TCR was sampled from a woman aged 25 to 39 in good health.

CDR3 DNA: TGTGCCAGCAGTTCGCCTGTCTGGGGCGTAGATCAGCCCCAGCATTTT. Translation gives CASSSPVWGVDQPQHF. V usage is TRBV28 and J usage is TRBJ1-5; TRBD1 is a possible D gene (5 bases). Germline CDR1 is MDHEN and CDR2 is SYDVKM. CDR3 size: 16 residues. Trimming pared 4 bases from V and 5 bases from J, leaving 18 bases between.